The 6 T cell receptor beta chains below were found in one sample sequenced in a study of T cells expressing NK-cell markers. Following a re-call of the 5' RACE reads, TCRdb has one entry per CDR3 protein and lacks DNA. Its table records approximately 420,000 distinct CDR3 sequences. The sequencing input was blood T cells: a sorted CD56 or NKG2C T cell subset, CD4+ or CD8+ T cells, or bulk PBMC T cells (not recorded which). These receptors all come from a woman aged 50 to 65 in good health.

The rearrangement uses TRBV29-1 and TRBJ1-1. Looked up from germline, CDR1 is SQVTM and CDR2 is ANQGSEA. This CDR3 comprises 11 residues. The CDR3 loop reads CSVEVAGAAFF.

This rearrangement joins TRBV5-1 to TRBJ2-2; TCRdb's D gene call, TRBD2, goes unchecked for lack of DNA. The CDR3 length is 18 residues. Germline V gene lookup returns CDR1 SGHRS and CDR2 YFSETQ. CDR3 amino acids: CASSRGTSGRIHTGELFF.

The rearrangement joins TRBV7-9 to TRBJ2-3; TCRdb designates TRBD1, a call that cannot be tested without DNA. Germline V gene data show CDR1 as SEHNR and CDR2 as FQNEAQ (reference sequence). This CDR3 contains 15 residues. Here the CDR3 reads CASSPLSGPADTQYF.

The CDR3 loop reads CSASSEDEQFF. The V gene is TRBV20-1, the J gene TRBJ2-1. CDR1 and CDR2 from the germline V gene are DFQATT and SNEGSKA (reference sequence). This CDR3 comprises 11 residues.

The chain carries TRBV12-3 or TRBV12-4 and TRBJ2-3. The CDR3 length is 12 residues. The CDR3 reads CASSPRSSTQYF.

The gene calls are TRBV29-1 and TRBJ1-2; the D call of TRBD1 rests on TCRdb alone, since no DNA is present to check it. The germline gives CDR1 SQVTM, CDR2 ANQGSEA. CDR3 length equals 11 residues. This CDR3 is CSVQGLDGYTF.